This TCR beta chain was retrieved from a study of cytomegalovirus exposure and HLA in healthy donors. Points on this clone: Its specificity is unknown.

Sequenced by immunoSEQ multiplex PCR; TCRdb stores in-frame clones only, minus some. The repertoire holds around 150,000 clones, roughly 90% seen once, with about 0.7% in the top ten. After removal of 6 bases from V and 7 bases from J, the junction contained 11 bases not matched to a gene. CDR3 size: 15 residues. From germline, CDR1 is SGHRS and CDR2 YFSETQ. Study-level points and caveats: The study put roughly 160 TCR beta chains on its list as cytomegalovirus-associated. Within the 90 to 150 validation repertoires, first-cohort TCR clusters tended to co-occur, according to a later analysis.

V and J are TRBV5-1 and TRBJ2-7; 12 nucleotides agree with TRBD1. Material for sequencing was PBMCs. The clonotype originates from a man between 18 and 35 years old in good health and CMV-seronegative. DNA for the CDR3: TGCGCCAGCACCGAATCGGGACAGGGGGCAGGTGAGCAGTACTTC. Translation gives CASTESGQGAGEQYF.